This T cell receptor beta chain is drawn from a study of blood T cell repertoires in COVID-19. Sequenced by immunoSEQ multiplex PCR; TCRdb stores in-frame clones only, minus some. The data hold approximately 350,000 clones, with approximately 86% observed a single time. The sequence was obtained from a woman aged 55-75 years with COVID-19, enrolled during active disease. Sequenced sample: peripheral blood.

The CDR3 sequence: CASSLASGSTDTQYF. The CDR3, as DNA: TGTGCCAGCAGTCTAGCGTCAGGTAGCACAGATACGCAGTATTTT. The V call is TRBV6-6, the J call TRBJ2-3; D possibly corresponds to TRBD2 (6 bases). The CDR3 length is 15 residues. V lost 5 bases to trimming and J lost 0 bases, with 12 bases between them. The germline V gene has CDR1 MNHNY and CDR2 SVGAGI (reference sequence).